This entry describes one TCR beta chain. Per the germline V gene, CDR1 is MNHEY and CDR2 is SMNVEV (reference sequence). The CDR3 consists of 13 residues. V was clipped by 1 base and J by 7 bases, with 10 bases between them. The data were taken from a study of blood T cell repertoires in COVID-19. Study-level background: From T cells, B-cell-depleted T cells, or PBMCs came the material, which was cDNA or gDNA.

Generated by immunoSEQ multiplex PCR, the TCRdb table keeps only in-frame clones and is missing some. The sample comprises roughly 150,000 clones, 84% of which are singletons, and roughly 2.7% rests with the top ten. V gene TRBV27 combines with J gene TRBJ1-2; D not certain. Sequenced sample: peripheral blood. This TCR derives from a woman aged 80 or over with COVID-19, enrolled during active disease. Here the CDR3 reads CASSLYEGSGYTF. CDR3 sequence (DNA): TGTGCCAGCAGTTTATATGAGGGCTCTGGCTACACCTTC.